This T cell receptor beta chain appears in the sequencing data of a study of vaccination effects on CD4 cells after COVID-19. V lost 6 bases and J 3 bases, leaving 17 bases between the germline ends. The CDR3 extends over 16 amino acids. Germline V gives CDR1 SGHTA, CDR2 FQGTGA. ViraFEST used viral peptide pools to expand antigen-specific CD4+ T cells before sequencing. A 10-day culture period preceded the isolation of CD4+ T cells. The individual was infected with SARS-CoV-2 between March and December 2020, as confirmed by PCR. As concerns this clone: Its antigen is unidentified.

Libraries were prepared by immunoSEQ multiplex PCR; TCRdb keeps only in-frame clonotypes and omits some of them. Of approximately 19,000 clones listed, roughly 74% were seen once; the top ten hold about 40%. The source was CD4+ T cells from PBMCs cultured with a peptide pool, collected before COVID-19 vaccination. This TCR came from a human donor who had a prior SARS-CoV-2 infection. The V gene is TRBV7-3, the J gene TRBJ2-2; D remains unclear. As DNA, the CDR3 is TGTGCCAGCAGTTTCGACCCTAATTCCGACACCGGGGAGCTGTTTTTT. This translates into CASSFDPNSDTGELFF.